These 30 T cell receptor beta chains share one sample of origin, sequenced in a study of T cell changes during pregnancy in multiple sclerosis. Clones were read by immunoSEQ multiplex PCR, and TCRdb kept only the in-frame ones, dropping some. The sample lists tens of thousands of clones; about 85% were seen once. The sample was CD4+ T cells from peripheral blood mononuclear cells, taken after pregnancy. These receptors all stem from a female donor with multiple sclerosis, enrolled in a pregnancy study.

The chain recombines TRBV4-1 with TRBJ2-2; tentatively, D is TRBD2 (6 bases). Trimming stripped 4 bases from V and 6 bases from J, with 12 bases between. Germline assignment: CDR1 MGHRA and CDR2 YSYEKL. The CDR3 sequence is 14 residues long. The CDR3 spells CASSPQEGSGELFF. The CDR3 DNA is TGCGCCAGCAGCCCACAGGAGGGGTCCGGGGAGCTGTTTTTT.

This clone was seen more than once but under ten times. The chain carries TRBV5-1 and TRBJ1-1, with TRBD1 identical over 7 bases. CDR1 is SGHRS and CDR2 is YFSETQ in the germline V gene. The CDR3 runs 13 residues. The V gene end was trimmed by 0 bases and the J gene end by 7 bases; junction bases not matched to a gene: 3. CDR3 protein: CASSLGTGGEAFF. The CDR3 coding sequence is TGCGCCAGCAGCTTGGGGACAGGTGGTGAAGCTTTCTTT.

This sequence joins TRBV7-2 and TRBJ1-2; D not certain. This CDR3 has 13 amino acids. V was pared by 1 base and J by 2 bases, with 5 bases between. Germline assignment: CDR1 SGHTA and CDR2 FQGNSA. The CDR3 here is CASSLGQNYGYTF. The CDR3 nucleotides read TGTGCCAGCAGCTTAGGGCAGAACTATGGCTACACCTTC. The full variable domain, rest sourced from reference TRBV7-2 and TRBJ1-2, is GAGVSQSPSNKVTEKGKDVELRCDPISGHTALYWYRQSLGQGLEFLIYFQGNSAPDKSGLPSDRFSAERTGGSVSTLTIQRTQQEDSAVYLCASSLGQNYGYTFGSGTRLTVV.

The J gene is TRBJ2-3, the V gene TRBV5-4; weak D call: TRBD1 (5 bases). This CDR3 is 15 amino acids long. Germline lookup yields CDR1 SGHNT and CDR2 YYREEE (reference sequence). Trimming took 0 bases from V and 4 from J, leaving 12 bases between them. CDR3 in amino acids: CASSLVQGGSDTQYF. In DNA, the CDR3 is TGTGCCAGCAGCTTGGTGCAGGGTGGGTCAGATACGCAGTATTTT.

The CDR3 protein is CASSQDFVRQGNTEAFF. The CDR3 DNA is TGCGCCAGCAGCCAAGACTTCGTAAGACAGGGGAATACTGAAGCTTTCTTT. V is TRBV4-1 and J is TRBJ1-1; 8 nucleotides align to TRBD1. The germline V gene encodes CDR1 MGHRA and CDR2 YSYEKL. The CDR3 totals 17 residues. The V gene end was trimmed by 0 bases and the J gene end by 5 bases; junction bases not matched to a gene: 11.

This clone was detected only once. In DNA form, the CDR3 reads TGTGCCTGCAAAGACAGGGGGCATTTCAAACTGTTTTTT. This translates into CACKDRGHFKLFF. The rearrangement joins TRBV30 to TRBJ1-4; 10 positions match TRBD1. CDR3 length: 13 amino acids. Germline CDR1 GTSNPN, CDR2 SVGIG (reference sequence). V was pared by 6 bases and J by 11 bases, with 9 bases of the junction left unmatched.

The chain combines TRBV5-1 with TRBJ1-4, with 8 bases identical to TRBD1. Unmatched junction bases numbered 11, after V lost 2 bases and J lost 5 bases. The CDR3 runs 17 residues. Germline V gene lookup returns CDR1 SGHRS and CDR2 YFSETQ. CDR3 sequence: CASSFGWGDRGNEKLFF. CDR3 coding DNA: TGCGCCAGCAGCTTTGGTTGGGGCGACAGGGGAAATGAAAAACTGTTTTTT.

The chain is built from TRBV15 and TRBJ1-2; a possible D gene is TRBD1 (5 bases). V lost 5 bases to trimming and J lost 5 bases, with 18 bases between them. Germline CDR1 is LNHNV and CDR2 is YYDKDF (reference sequence). This CDR3 has 15 amino acids. CDR3 in DNA: TGTGCCACCAGCGGCGCAGGGAACTTGGGTTATGGCTACACCTTC. Its translation: CATSGAGNLGYGYTF. Together with reference TRBV15 and TRBJ1-2, the CDR3 gives the full variable domain: DAMVIQNPRYQVTQFGKPVTLSCSQTLNHNVMYWYQQKSSQAPKLLFHYYDKDFNNEADTPDNFQSRRPNTSFCFLDIRSPGLGDTAMYLCATSGAGNLGYGYTFGSGTRLTVV.

The gene calls are TRBV7-9 and TRBJ2-5, with TRBD1 matching over 9 bases. The V gene end was trimmed by 1 base and the J gene end by 5 bases; junction bases not matched to a gene: 5. Germline V gene sequence: CDR1 SEHNR, CDR2 FQNEAQ (reference sequence). The CDR3 contains 15 residues. The CDR3 DNA sequence: TGTGCCAGCAGCTTAGTGGGTGGACAGGGGGAGACCCAGTACTTC. It specifies CASSLVGGQGETQYF.

The chain employs TRBV18 and TRBJ2-1; TRBD1 aligns across 10 bases. The V and J ends lost 2 bases and 1 base, in that order; junction bases with no gene match: 8. The CDR3 consists of 18 residues. Germline assignment: CDR1 KGHSH and CDR2 LQKENI. CDR3 DNA: TGTGCCAGCTCACCAAATGGGCCGGGACAGGGGTCCTACAATGAGCAGTTCTTC. It translates to CASSPNGPGQGSYNEQFF.

V is TRBV5-1 and J is TRBJ2-1; TRBD2 is a possible D gene (6 bases). Between the trimmed V and J ends, which lost 4 bases and 10 bases, there was a span of 15 bases. Germline CDR1 SGHRS, CDR2 YFSETQ. This CDR3 spans 13 amino acids. The CDR3 DNA follows: TGCGCCAGCAGCCTGGATCCCAGCGGGGAGCAGTTCTTC. Its translation: CASSLDPSGEQFF.

This clone was picked up one time. The chain employs TRBV27 and TRBJ2-7; TRBD1 might be the D (5 bases). The germline V gene encodes CDR1 MNHEY and CDR2 SMNVEV (reference sequence). V shed 5 bases and J shed 1 base, with 12 bases lying between them. This CDR3 is 14 amino acids long. This CDR3 reads CASSQRGSSYEQYF. CDR3 in DNA: TGTGCCAGCAGTCAAAGGGGCAGTTCCTACGAGCAGTACTTC.

J is TRBJ2-5 and V is TRBV28; D might be TRBD2 (6 bases). This CDR3 contains 12 residues. In germline, CDR1 is MDHEN, CDR2 SYDVKM. Trimming cost V 2 bases and J 5 bases, with 6 bases left between them. CDR3 residues: CASSLLAETQYF. In nucleotides, the CDR3 is TGTGCCAGCAGTTTACTAGCGGAGACCCAGTACTTC. The variable domain in full, with the rest retrieved from reference TRBV28 and TRBJ2-5, is DVKVTQSSRYLVKRTGEKVFLECVQDMDHENMFWYRQDPGLGLRLIYFSYDVKMKEKGDIPEGYSVSREKKERFSLILESASTNQTSMYLCASSLLAETQYFGPGTRLLVL.

The CDR3 region is CASSLSRDLNTEAFF. In DNA, the CDR3 is TGTGCCAGCAGTTTATCGCGGGATTTGAACACTGAAGCTTTCTTT. The chain combines TRBV27 with TRBJ1-1; D ambiguous. The V gene lost 0 bases and the J gene lost 0 bases, with 8 bases spanning the gap. The CDR3 loop spans 15 amino acids. Germline-derived CDR1 and CDR2 are MNHEY and SMNVEV (reference sequence).

This chain connects TRBV27 to TRBJ1-6, with 9 bases that match TRBD1. The germline gives CDR1 MNHEY, CDR2 SMNVEV (reference sequence). V shed 6 bases, J shed 6 bases, and the junction held 6 bases outside the gene matches. The CDR3 length is 15 residues. This chain's CDR3 is CASRGTGSVNSPLHF. CDR3 in DNA: TGTGCCAGCAGGGGGACAGGGTCGGTTAATTCACCCCTCCACTTT.

The chain combines TRBV19 with TRBJ1-2; D not resolved. The CDR3 consists of 13 residues. Per germline, CDR1 LNHDA and CDR2 SQIVND (reference sequence). Deletions cut 7 bases from V and 4 bases from J, with 13 bases between. The CDR3 nucleotides are TGTGCCAGTACCAAACAGAGGGCCTATGGCTACACCTTC. Protein: CASTKQRAYGYTF.

The CDR3 nucleotides are TGCAGCGTTTCTCACTCCAGGGGGAACACTGAAGCTTTCTTT. Residues: CSVSHSRGNTEAFF. The chain joins TRBV29-1 to TRBJ1-1, with a tentative D call TRBD1 (6 bases). V shed 5 bases and J shed 1 base, with 14 bases lying between them. This CDR3 has 14 residues. Germline V lookup: CDR1 SQVTM, CDR2 ANQGSEA.

The rearrangement uses TRBV27 and TRBJ2-3, with a weak D call TRBD1 (6 bases). The CDR3 totals 14 residues. The V end lost 7 bases, the J end lost 4 bases, and 15 bases lay between the germline ends. Germline lookup yields CDR1 MNHEY and CDR2 SMNVEV (reference sequence). DNA of the CDR3: TGTGCCAGCACCGCGACCCAGGGGTCAGATACGCAGTATTTT. Encoded protein: CASTATQGSDTQYF.

V gene TRBV5-4 combines with J gene TRBJ2-1; TRBD2 agrees at 9 bases. Germline values: CDR1 SGHNT, CDR2 YYREEE (reference sequence). This CDR3 has 17 amino acids. Trimming removed 0 bases from V and 6 bases from J; junction bases left unmatched: 10. CDR3 sequence reads: CASSLDESGGITNEQFF. CDR3 sequence (DNA): TGTGCCAGCAGCTTGGATGAAAGCGGGGGGATTACCAATGAGCAGTTCTTC.

This clone was detected once. The V and J genes are TRBV5-4 and TRBJ1-1, with TRBD1 matching 7 bases. V lost 0 bases to trimming and J lost 2 bases; unmatched junction nucleotides: 7. This CDR3 contains 16 residues. CDR1 SGHNT and CDR2 YYREEE come from the germline V gene (reference sequence). As DNA, the CDR3 is TGTGCCAGCAGCTTGGGCAGGGGGAATTTAAACACTGAAGCTTTCTTT. Its protein is CASSLGRGNLNTEAFF. The whole variable domain, filled in from reference TRBV5-4 and TRBJ1-1, reads ETGVTQSPTHLIKTRGQQVTLRCSSQSGHNTVSWYQQALGQGPQFIFQYYREEENGRGNFPPRFSGLQFPNYSSELNVNALELDDSALYLCASSLGRGNLNTEAFFGQGTRLTVV.

The rearrangement joins TRBV19 to TRBJ1-6; 8 nucleotides match TRBD1. V shed 8 bases and J 5 bases; nucleotides not matched to a gene: 8. The CDR3 runs 15 residues. Germline V lookup: CDR1 LNHDA, CDR2 SQIVND (reference sequence). Written as DNA, the CDR3 is TGTGCCAGTCAACTAGGACAGGGAGATAATTCACCCCTCCACTTT. Its protein product is CASQLGQGDNSPLHF.

The chain carries TRBV5-1 and TRBJ1-1, with a weak D call TRBD1 (5 bases). Trimming shortened V by 4 bases and J by 4 bases, and 14 bases separated the two germline ends. The CDR3 runs 14 residues. Germline values: CDR1 SGHRS, CDR2 YFSETQ. This CDR3 reads CASSPRGAGTEAFF. Written as DNA, the CDR3 is TGCGCCAGCAGCCCTAGGGGTGCTGGCACTGAAGCTTTCTTT.

The rearrangement links TRBV15 to TRBJ2-7; possible D gene TRBD1, 6 bases. There are 13 residues in the CDR3. Trimming took 3 bases from V and 0 from J, leaving 6 bases between them. Germline assignment: CDR1 LNHNV and CDR2 YYDKDF (reference sequence). CDR3 amino acids: CATSRDSSYEQYF. The CDR3, as DNA: TGTGCCACCAGCAGGGACAGCTCCTACGAGCAGTACTTC.

A few counts support this clone. The J gene is TRBJ1-1, the V gene TRBV6-5, with D unclear. V gave up 6 bases and J gave up 5 bases, with 13 bases separating them. CDR1 is MNHEY, CDR2 SVGAGI, per germline. The CDR3 runs 13 residues. This CDR3 reads CASRVRVKTEAFF. The CDR3 DNA reads TGTGCCAGCAGAGTCCGGGTAAAGACTGAAGCTTTCTTT.

This clone was picked up a small number of times. This chain uses TRBV29-1 with TRBJ1-1; tentative D call: TRBD1 (5 bases). The CDR3 runs to 15 residues. V was shortened by 4 bases and J by 0 bases, with 15 bases between the two germline ends. CDR1 SQVTM and CDR2 ANQGSEA come from the germline V gene. CDR3 sequence (DNA): TGCAGCGTTGCGCCAGGGTGGGCGATGAACACTGAAGCTTTCTTT. It encodes CSVAPGWAMNTEAFF.

CDR3 sequence (DNA): TGTGCCTGGAGTGGAGGGTTGTCTGAAGCTTTCTTT. The encoded protein is CAWSGGLSEAFF. The chain uses TRBV30 and TRBJ1-1; D gene unclear. Trimming removed 1 base from V and 6 bases from J, with 9 bases in between. Germline CDR1 reads GTSNPN; CDR2 reads SVGIG (reference sequence). The CDR3 has 12 amino acids.

This sequence joins TRBV4-1 and TRBJ2-1; 8 bases agree with TRBD2. With 1 base clipped from V and 7 bases from J, the junction kept 9 bases outside the gene matches. In germline, CDR1 is MGHRA, CDR2 YSYEKL. This CDR3 region has 16 residues. CDR3: CASSQGRGARDNEQFF. CDR3 in DNA: TGCGCCAGCAGCCAAGGGCGGGGGGCCAGAGATAATGAGCAGTTCTTC.

This rearrangement joins TRBV6-6 to TRBJ2-7; D not resolved. Germline lookup yields CDR1 MNHNY and CDR2 SVGAGI (reference sequence). Between the trimmed V and J ends, which lost 2 bases and 3 bases, there was a span of 5 bases. The CDR3 covers 12 residues. Written as DNA, the CDR3 is TGTGCCAGCAGTTACGCACACTACGAGCAGTACTTC. This sequence encodes CASSYAHYEQYF.

The rearrangement uses TRBV5-1 and TRBJ2-3; 9 nucleotides match TRBD1. The V and J ends lost 4 bases and 3 bases, in that order; junction bases with no gene match: 9. This CDR3 has 16 amino acids. The germline gives CDR1 SGHRS, CDR2 YFSETQ. The CDR3 here is CASSVGDRGRTDTQYF. The CDR3 nucleotides read TGCGCCAGCAGCGTGGGCGACAGGGGGAGAACAGATACGCAGTATTTT.

The V call is TRBV19, the J call TRBJ2-2; 16 bases agree with TRBD2. The CDR3 totals 15 residues. V dropped 1 base and J dropped 12; count of bases not matched to a gene: 2. CDR1 and CDR2 (germline): LNHDA, SQIVND (reference sequence). The CDR3 here is CASSIGGLAGGQLFF. The DNA of the CDR3 is TGTGCCAGTAGTATAGGGGGACTAGCGGGGGGGCAGCTGTTTTTT.